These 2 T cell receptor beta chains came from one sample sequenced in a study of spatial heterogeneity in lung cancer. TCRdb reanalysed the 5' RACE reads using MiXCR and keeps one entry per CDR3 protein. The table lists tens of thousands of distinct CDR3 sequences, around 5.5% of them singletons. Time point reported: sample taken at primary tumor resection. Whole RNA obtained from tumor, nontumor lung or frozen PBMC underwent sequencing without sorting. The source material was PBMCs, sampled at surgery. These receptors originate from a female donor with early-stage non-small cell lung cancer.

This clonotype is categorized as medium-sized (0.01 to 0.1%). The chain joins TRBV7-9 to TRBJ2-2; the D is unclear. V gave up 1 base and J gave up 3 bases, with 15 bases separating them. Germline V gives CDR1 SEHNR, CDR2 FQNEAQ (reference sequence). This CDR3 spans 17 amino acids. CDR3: CASSLGAFLRDTGELFF. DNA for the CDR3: TGTGCCAGCAGCTTAGGGGCCTTCCTTCGGGACACCGGGGAGCTGTTTTTT.

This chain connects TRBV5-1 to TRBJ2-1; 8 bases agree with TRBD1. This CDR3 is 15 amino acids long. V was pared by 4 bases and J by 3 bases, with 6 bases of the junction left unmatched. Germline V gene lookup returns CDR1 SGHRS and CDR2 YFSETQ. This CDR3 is CASSIQGALYNEQFF. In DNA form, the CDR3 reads TGCGCCAGCAGCATTCAGGGGGCCCTCTACAATGAGCAGTTCTTC.